The 6 T cell receptor beta chains below all came from one sample that was sequenced in a study of shared clonotypes between healthy human individuals. Libraries were prepared by immunoSEQ multiplex PCR; TCRdb keeps only in-frame clonotypes and omits some of them. The sample contains approximately 470,000 clones, 70% to 80% of which appear only once. Sequenced sample: PBMCs. Receptors were obtained from a middle-aged woman in good health. Some clones in this sample may be carry-over from other donors' samples.

This clone appeared once. The chain uses TRBV10-2 and TRBJ2-7, with no clear D. The CDR3 spans 12 residues. Per the germline V gene, CDR1 is WSHSY and CDR2 is SAAADI. Trimming shortened V by 3 bases and J by 2 bases, and 5 bases separated the two germline ends. The CDR3 DNA reads TGCGCCAGCAGTGATATACCCTACGAGCAGTACTTC. Its translation: CASSDIPYEQYF.

The chain uses TRBV7-2 and TRBJ2-7; TRBD2 matches 9 bases. V lost 5 bases, J lost 4 bases, and 6 bases stayed unmatched. The CDR3 consists of 14 residues. Germline V lookup: CDR1 SGHTA, CDR2 FQGNSA. For the CDR3, the DNA is TGTGCCAGCAGCCGGACTAGCGTCAGTTACGAGCAGTACTTC. This sequence encodes CASSRTSVSYEQYF.

V gene TRBV10-3 combines with J gene TRBJ2-7; 12 positions agree with TRBD2. The germline V gene encodes CDR1 ENHRY and CDR2 SYGVKD. This CDR3 is 15 amino acids long. V trimming: 6 bases; J trimming: 1 base; junction bases outside the gene matches: 4. The CDR3 region is CAIRGGTSGSYEQYF. Here the CDR3 DNA reads TGTGCCATCAGAGGTGGGACTAGCGGGTCCTACGAGCAGTACTTC.

In its sample, this clone was seen once. The sample has other DNA sequences that encode this CDR3 too. The V and J genes are TRBV28 and TRBJ2-7; TRBD2 matches 11 bases. CDR3 length: 13 amino acids. V was clipped by 2 bases and J by 7 bases; unmatched bases: 1. Germline lookup yields CDR1 MDHEN and CDR2 SYDVKM. The CDR3 sequence is CASSLLAGGEQYF. Here the CDR3 DNA reads TGTGCCAGCAGTTTACTAGCGGGGGGAGAGCAGTACTTC.

This chain connects TRBV10-1 to TRBJ2-2, with TRBD1 identical over 8 bases. The CDR3 contains 13 residues. Germline trimming cut 10 bases from V and 3 bases from J; bases unmatched to any gene: 4. Germline CDR1 WNHNN, CDR2 SYGVQD (reference sequence). The CDR3 sequence: CATGQGDTGELFF. CDR3 DNA sequence: TGCGCCACCGGACAGGGTGACACCGGGGAGCTGTTTTTT.

A few counts support this clone. The V call is TRBV19, the J call TRBJ2-7; no firm D call. Germline V CDR1 and CDR2: LNHDA, SQIVND (reference sequence). The CDR3 contains 13 residues. V lost 4 bases, J lost 8 bases, and 15 bases lay in between. CDR3 DNA: TGTGCCAGTAGTAACCCCCCCGCCGAGCAGCAGTACTTC. It translates to CASSNPPAEQQYF.